The 4 T cell receptor beta chains below come from one sample, sequenced in a study of T cell responses to AZD1222 COVID-19 vaccine. Profiled with immunoSEQ multiplex PCR; TCRdb holds only in-frame clones, not every one. This table holds about 140,000 clones, around 90% found once. The sample was peripheral blood, taken on day 0 of AZD1222 vaccination. All receptors derive from an adult in good health.

The chain couples TRBV30 to TRBJ1-2; 9 nucleotides align to TRBD1. Unmatched junction bases numbered 6, after V lost 2 bases and J lost 2 bases. The CDR3 consists of 15 residues. Germline CDR1 reads GTSNPN; CDR2 reads SVGIG (reference sequence). The chain's CDR3 is CAWSISGTGNYGYTF. The DNA of the CDR3 is TGTGCCTGGAGTATATCCGGGACAGGGAACTATGGCTACACCTTC.

The V call is TRBV2, the J call TRBJ2-7, with D possibly being TRBD1 (6 bases). V shed 8 bases and J shed 3 bases, with 11 bases lying between them. The CDR3 runs 12 residues. Germline CDR1 reads SNHLY; CDR2 reads FYNNEI. This CDR3 is CASRDTSYEQYF. The DNA for the CDR3 is TGTGCCAGCCGGGACACCAGCTACGAGCAGTACTTC.

The chain couples TRBV19 to TRBJ2-4; D remains unclear. Between the trimmed V and J ends, which lost 2 bases and 0 bases, there was a span of 17 bases. CDR1 and CDR2 from the germline V gene are LNHDA and SQIVND (reference sequence). The length of the CDR3 is 18 residues. The CDR3, as DNA: TGTGCCAGTAGTATAAGTCTTTCTCCACTCGAAGCCAAAAACATTCAGTACTTC. This encodes CASSISLSPLEAKNIQYF.

The rearrangement joins TRBV18 to TRBJ1-2; D might be TRBD1 (5 bases). V shed 3 bases and J shed 4 bases, with 12 bases lying between them. Germline V lookup: CDR1 KGHSH, CDR2 LQKENI. CDR3 length equals 14 residues. The CDR3 here is CASSPKDRAYGYTF. The CDR3 region has the DNA TGTGCCAGCTCACCGAAAGACAGAGCCTATGGCTACACCTTC.